This entry is about one T cell receptor beta chain. What it binds is not known. These data originate in a study of T cells in Graves' hyperthyroidism and ophthalmopathy. Study-wide results and limits: Through a model of 13 V-J features, ophthalmopathy was separated from stable hyperthyroidism. It was a median about seven months before onset that the model predicted ophthalmopathy. Appearing also in blood were most of the thyroid clonotypes expanded above 0.001.

Germline CDR1 and CDR2: SGHAT and FQNNGV. The ends were cut back, 2 bases at V and 1 base at J, with 8 bases in the middle. The length of the CDR3 is 14 residues. Amplified TCR beta CDR3 regions came from RNA transcripts. Carried out on the TCR CDR3, a first-round RT-PCR used the HTBI primer set. TCRdb re-called the multiplex PCR reads through MiXCR, storing one row per CDR3 protein. Of roughly 500,000 distinct CDR3 sequences in the sample, over 45% were seen once. Specimen: peripheral blood or thyroid tissue (not recorded which). The TCR sequence derives from an adult woman with Graves' disease, either hyperthyroidism or ophthalmopathy (not recorded which). This sequence joins TRBV11-2 and TRBJ2-5; D is undetermined. CDR3 protein: CASSLHPAQETQYF. CDR3 nucleotides: TGTGCCAGCAGCTTACATCCCGCCCAAGAGACCCAGTACTTC.